This T cell receptor (beta chain) was profiled in a study of control samples from healthy donors and cancer patients. This CDR3 contains 12 residues. Germline values: CDR1 MNHEY, CDR2 SVGAGI. Trimming cost V 7 bases and J 7 bases, with 13 bases left between them. Produced via immunoSEQ multiplex PCR; TCRdb's table is partial and in-frame only. The data contain about 35,000 clones, 90% to 95% of them singletons. The TCR comes from a man aged 40-49 years with colorectal cancer. Sequenced input: PBMCs. This sequence joins TRBV6-5 and TRBJ1-1; weak D call: TRBD1 (6 bases). For the CDR3, the DNA is TGTGCCAGCACCACCGGACAGCTTGAAGCTTTCTTT. This encodes CASTTGQLEAFF.